Listed below are T cell receptor beta chains from one sample, sequenced in a study of T cells in Graves' hyperthyroidism and ophthalmopathy. MiXCR was run by TCRdb on the multiplex PCR reads, yielding one entry per CDR3 protein. The sample includes about 270,000 distinct CDR3 sequences, 20% to 25% seen only once; the top ten take roughly 24%. The specimen was blood. Source of these receptors: a man in his forties with Graves' hyperthyroidism that later progressed to Graves' ophthalmopathy. Each CDR3 is given with its conserved first and last residue. A D gene is named only where the DNA matches it firmly. Not all rows give a size; the values are once, few, many and, for expanded clones, a class.

>TRBV30|TRBJ1-5|many|-
TGTGCCTGGAGTGCGTCGGGGGGACAGCCCCAGCATTTT
CAWSASGGQPQHF
>TRBV20-1|TRBJ2-7|-|-
TGCAGTGCTAGACGGGTGGGGGAATTGGTGTACGAGCAGTACTTC
CSARRVGELVYEQYF
>TRBV18|TRBJ1-1|many|-
TGTGCCAGCTCACCACCATCTGGTGGGAACACTGAAGCTTTCTTT
CASSPPSGGNTEAFF
>TRBV6-5|TRBJ1-4|many|TRBD1
TGTGCCAGCAGCTTCCGGACAGGGATGGGTGCTAATGAAAAACTGTTTTTT
CASSFRTGMGANEKLFF
>TRBV12-3/TRBV12-4|TRBJ1-2|-|-
TGTGCCAGCACCGAAACAGGTGACTATGGCTACACCTTC
CASTETGDYGYTF
>TRBV6-2/TRBV6-3|TRBJ1-5|-|-
TGTGCCAGCAGTTACTCCGGGCAGCCCCAGCATTTT
CASSYSGQPQHF
>TRBV20-1|TRBJ1-1|many|-
TGCAGTGCTAGTTGGGGGGCGCGGGGTGAAGCTTTCTTT
CSASWGARGEAFF
>TRBV28|TRBJ2-5|many|TRBD1
TGTGCCAGCAGTCCCGACTGGGACAGGGAGACCCAGTACTTC
CASSPDWDRETQYF
>TRBV20-1|TRBJ1-5|many|-
TGCAGTGCTAGGGACGGTTCTTATAGCAATCAGCCCCAGCATTTT
CSARDGSYSNQPQHF
>TRBV6-5|TRBJ1-2|-|TRBD1
TGTGCCAGCAAGTTCGGGACAGGGATTGAGGGCTACACCTTC
CASKFGTGIEGYTF
>TRBV14|TRBJ2-7|many|-
TGTGCCAGCAGCCAACGGGCAGGGGCGCATCAGTCCTACGAGCAGTACTTC
CASSQRAGAHQSYEQYF
>TRBV5-4|TRBJ2-2|many|TRBD2
TGTGCCAGCAGCTACACTAGCGGGAGAGCGAACACCGGGGAGCTGTTTTTT
CASSYTSGRANTGELFF
>TRBV12-3/TRBV12-4|TRBJ2-2|-|TRBD2
TGTGCCAGCAGTCCCTGGACTAGTTCTACCGGGGAGCTGTTTTTT
CASSPWTSSTGELFF
>TRBV20-1|TRBJ1-2|-|-
TGCAGTGCTAGAGATTCAGGACAGCTCAGGCGGGATGGCTACACCTTC
CSARDSGQLRRDGYTF
>TRBV7-3|TRBJ2-7|-|-
TGTGCCAGCAGCTTACAGTCCGATTTTTACGAGCAGTACTTC
CASSLQSDFYEQYF
>TRBV27|TRBJ2-4|-|TRBD2
TGTGCCAGCAGTTCCAAACGCCGGACTAGCGGGGGGGGACGTCTAGCCAAAAACATTCAGTACTTC
CASSSKRRTSGGGRLAKNIQYF
>TRBV15|TRBJ1-1|many|-
TGTGCCACCAGCTGGAACAGGGAAAAGAACACTGAAGCTTTCTTT
CATSWNREKNTEAFF